The next 2 T cell receptor beta chains were all read from a single sample in a study of blood T cell repertoires in COVID-19 (TCRdb year 2020). To prepare the library, the immunoSEQ multiplex PCR assay was applied. This is the immuneACCESS table as TCRdb keeps it, with only in-frame sequences that have V and J called. A part of the clones is gone; compared with another copy, unresolved V genes explain less than half, and the rest is unexplained. In all, the sample holds a few hundred thousand clones, and around 87% of those were seen once. 2% to 3% of the sample comes from the top ten. The sequencing input was peripheral blood. The origin of the receptors is a woman aged 45-65 years with acute or convalescent COVID-19.

The V and J genes are TRBV19 and TRBJ2-5, with D perhaps TRBD1 (6 bases). CDR1 and CDR2 from the germline V gene are LNHDA and SQIVND (reference sequence). This CDR3 spans 15 amino acids. V dropped 4 bases and J dropped 7 bases, with 19 bases sitting between them. CDR3 DNA sequence: TGTGCCAGTAGTAACCTCGTTCGCCTAGGGGGGACCCAGTACTTC. Translated, it gives CASSNLVRLGGTQYF.

V and J are TRBV6-6 and TRBJ1-2; D not certain. The length of the CDR3 is 14 residues. V gave up 0 bases and J gave up 5 bases, with 10 bases separating them. CDR1 and CDR2 from the germline V gene are MNHNY and SVGAGI (reference sequence). CDR3 DNA: TGTGCCAGCAGTTACTCGATGGCAAGATATGGCTACACCTTC. Residues: CASSYSMARYGYTF.